This note documents a single T cell receptor (beta chain) sequence. Staff drew a roughly 2.5 ml blood sample from each donor. The CDR3 runs to 15 residues. The germline CDR1 and CDR2 sequences are KGHSH and LQKENI. The data were obtained in a study of monozygotic twins with inflammatory bowel disease. Per-sample cDNA came from eight separate reactions. The template switching step added UMIs that contained a 6-nucleotide sample barcode. TCRdb processed the 5' RACE reads again and assigns one entry to each CDR3 protein, with no DNA. This sample's clone table lists about 140,000 distinct CDR3 sequences. The chain links TRBV18 to TRBJ2-5; TCRdb's D call, TRBD1, is unchecked because there is no DNA. Sample: blood. This sequence originates from a human donor with ulcerative colitis or Crohn's disease, or a healthy co-twin of an affected twin (not recorded which). This CDR3 reads CASSPPGGRGETQYF.